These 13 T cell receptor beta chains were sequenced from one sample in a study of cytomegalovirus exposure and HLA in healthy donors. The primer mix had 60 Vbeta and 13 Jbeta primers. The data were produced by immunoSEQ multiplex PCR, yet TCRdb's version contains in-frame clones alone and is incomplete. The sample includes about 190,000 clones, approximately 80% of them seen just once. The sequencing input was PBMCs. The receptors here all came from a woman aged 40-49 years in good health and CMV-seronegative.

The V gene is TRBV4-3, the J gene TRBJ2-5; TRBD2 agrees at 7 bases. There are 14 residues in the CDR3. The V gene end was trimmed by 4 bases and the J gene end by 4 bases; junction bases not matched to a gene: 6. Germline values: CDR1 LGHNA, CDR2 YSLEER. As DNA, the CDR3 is TGCGCCAGCAGCCGAGGACTAGTCGGAGAGACCCAGTACTTC. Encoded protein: CASSRGLVGETQYF.

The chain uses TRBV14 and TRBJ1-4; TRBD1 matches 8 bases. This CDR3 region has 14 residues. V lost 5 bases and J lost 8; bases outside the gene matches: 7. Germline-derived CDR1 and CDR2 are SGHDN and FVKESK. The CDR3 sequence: CASSDRGSGEKLFF. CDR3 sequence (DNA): TGTGCCAGCAGCGACAGGGGATCGGGAGAAAAACTGTTTTTT.

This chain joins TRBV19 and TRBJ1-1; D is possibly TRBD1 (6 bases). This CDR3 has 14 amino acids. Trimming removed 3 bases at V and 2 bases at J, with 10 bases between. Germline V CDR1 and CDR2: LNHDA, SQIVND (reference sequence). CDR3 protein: CASSIVGGNTEAFF. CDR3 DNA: TGTGCCAGTAGTATCGTAGGGGGTAACACTGAAGCTTTCTTT.

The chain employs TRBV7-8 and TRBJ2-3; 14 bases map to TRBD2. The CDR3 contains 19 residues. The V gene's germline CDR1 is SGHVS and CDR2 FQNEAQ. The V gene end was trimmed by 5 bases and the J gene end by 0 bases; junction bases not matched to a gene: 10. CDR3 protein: CASSTGLAGGGVSTDTQYF. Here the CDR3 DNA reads TGTGCCAGCAGCACCGGACTAGCGGGAGGAGGGGTCAGCACAGATACGCAGTATTTT.

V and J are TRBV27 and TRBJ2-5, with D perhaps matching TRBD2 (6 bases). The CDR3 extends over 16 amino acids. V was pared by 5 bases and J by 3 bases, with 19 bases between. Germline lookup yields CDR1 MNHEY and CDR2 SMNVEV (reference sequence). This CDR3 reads CASSTSAGEREETQYF. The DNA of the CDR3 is TGTGCCAGCAGTACAAGCGCCGGAGAGCGGGAAGAGACCCAGTACTTC.

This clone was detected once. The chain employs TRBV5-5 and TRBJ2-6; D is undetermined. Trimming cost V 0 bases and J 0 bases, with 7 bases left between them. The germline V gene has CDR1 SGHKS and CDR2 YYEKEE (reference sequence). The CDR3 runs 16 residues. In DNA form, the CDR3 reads TGTGCCAGCAGCTTGGGGCAGAACTCTGGGGCCAACGTCCTGACTTTC. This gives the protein CASSLGQNSGANVLTF.

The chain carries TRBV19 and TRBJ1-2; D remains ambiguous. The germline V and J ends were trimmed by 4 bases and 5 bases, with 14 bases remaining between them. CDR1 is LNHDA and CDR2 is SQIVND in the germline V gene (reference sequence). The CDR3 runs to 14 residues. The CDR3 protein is CASSKEGGRYGYTF. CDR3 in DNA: TGTGCCAGTAGTAAAGAGGGCGGGAGGTATGGCTACACCTTC.

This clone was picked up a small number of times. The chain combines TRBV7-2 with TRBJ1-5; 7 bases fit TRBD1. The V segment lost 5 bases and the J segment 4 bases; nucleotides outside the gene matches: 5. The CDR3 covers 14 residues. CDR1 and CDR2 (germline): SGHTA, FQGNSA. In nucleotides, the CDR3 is TGTGCCAGCAGCCAGACAGGGTTAAATCAGCCCCAGCATTTT. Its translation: CASSQTGLNQPQHF.

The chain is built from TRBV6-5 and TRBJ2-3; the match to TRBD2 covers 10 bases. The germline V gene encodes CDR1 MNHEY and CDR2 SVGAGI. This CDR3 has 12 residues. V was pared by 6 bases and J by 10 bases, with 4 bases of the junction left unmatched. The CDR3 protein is CASRSSGSAQYF. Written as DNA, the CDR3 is TGTGCCAGCAGGTCTAGCGGGAGTGCGCAGTATTTT.

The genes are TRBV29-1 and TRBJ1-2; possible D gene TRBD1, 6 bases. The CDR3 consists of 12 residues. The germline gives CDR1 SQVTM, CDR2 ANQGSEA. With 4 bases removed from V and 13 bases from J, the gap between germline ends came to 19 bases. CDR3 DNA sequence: TGCAGCGTTGTTCCAGGGAGGGGGGGGTGCACCTTC. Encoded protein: CSVVPGRGGCTF.

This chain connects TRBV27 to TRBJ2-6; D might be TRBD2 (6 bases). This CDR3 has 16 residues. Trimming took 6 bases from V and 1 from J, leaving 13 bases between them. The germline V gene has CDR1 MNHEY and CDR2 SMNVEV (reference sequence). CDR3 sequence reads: CASSPGLLSGANVLTF. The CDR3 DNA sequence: TGTGCCAGCAGCCCGGGACTTCTGTCTGGGGCCAACGTCCTGACTTTC.

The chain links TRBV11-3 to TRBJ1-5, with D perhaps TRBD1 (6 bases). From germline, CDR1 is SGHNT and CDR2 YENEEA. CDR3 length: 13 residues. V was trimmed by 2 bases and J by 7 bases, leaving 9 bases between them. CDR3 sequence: CASSLIGGQPQHF. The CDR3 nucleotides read TGTGCCAGCAGCTTAATAGGGGGACAGCCCCAGCATTTT.

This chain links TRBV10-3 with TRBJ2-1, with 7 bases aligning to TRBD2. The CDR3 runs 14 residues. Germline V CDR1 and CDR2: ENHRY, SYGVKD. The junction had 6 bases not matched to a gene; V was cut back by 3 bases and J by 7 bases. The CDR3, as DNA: TGTGCCATCAGTGACTCGGGACTAAGGAATGAGCAGTTCTTC. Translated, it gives CAISDSGLRNEQFF.